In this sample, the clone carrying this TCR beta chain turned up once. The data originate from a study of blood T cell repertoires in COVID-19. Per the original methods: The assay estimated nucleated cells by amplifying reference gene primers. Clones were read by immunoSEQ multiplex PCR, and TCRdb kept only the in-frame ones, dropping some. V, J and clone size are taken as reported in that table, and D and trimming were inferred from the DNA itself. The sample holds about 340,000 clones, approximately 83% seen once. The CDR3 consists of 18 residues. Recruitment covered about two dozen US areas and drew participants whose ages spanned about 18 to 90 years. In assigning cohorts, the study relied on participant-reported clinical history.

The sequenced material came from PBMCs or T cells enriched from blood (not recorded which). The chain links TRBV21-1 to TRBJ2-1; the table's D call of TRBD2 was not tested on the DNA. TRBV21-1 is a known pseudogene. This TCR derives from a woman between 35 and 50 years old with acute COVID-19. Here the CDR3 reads CASSSGEASGSGGNEQFF. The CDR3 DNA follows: TGTGCCAGCAGCTCAGGCGAGGCTAGCGGGAGTGGTGGCAATGAGCAGTTCTTC.